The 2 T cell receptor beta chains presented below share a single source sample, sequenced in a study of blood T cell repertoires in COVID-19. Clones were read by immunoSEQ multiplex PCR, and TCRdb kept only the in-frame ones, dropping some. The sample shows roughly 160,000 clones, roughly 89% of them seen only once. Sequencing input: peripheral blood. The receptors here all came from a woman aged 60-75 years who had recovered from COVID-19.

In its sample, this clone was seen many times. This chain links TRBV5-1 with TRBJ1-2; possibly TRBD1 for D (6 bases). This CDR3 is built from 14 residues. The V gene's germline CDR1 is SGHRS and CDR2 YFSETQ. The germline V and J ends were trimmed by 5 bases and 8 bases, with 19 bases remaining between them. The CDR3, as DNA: TGCGCCAGCAGTCATGAACAGGGAGCGGGAGGCTACACCTTC. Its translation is CASSHEQGAGGYTF.

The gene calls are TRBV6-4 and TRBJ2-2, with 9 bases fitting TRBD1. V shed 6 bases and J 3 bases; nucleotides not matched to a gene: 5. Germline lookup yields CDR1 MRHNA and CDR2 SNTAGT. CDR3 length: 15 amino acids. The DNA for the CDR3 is TGTGCCAGCAGCGAACAGGGGGCGGACACCGGGGAGCTGTTTTTT. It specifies CASSEQGADTGELFF.